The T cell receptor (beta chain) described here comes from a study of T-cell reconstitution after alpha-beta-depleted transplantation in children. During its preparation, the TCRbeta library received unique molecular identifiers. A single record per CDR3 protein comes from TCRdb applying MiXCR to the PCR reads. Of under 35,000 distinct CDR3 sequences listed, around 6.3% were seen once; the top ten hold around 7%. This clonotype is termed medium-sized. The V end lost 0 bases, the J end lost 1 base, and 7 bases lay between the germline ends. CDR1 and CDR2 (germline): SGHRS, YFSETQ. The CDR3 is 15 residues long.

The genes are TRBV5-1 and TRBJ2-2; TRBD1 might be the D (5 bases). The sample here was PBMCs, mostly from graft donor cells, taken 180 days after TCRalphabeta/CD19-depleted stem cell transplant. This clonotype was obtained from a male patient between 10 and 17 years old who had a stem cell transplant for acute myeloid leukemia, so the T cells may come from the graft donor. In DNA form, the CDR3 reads TGCGCCAGCAGCTTGGAAGGGGAGAACACCGGGGAGCTGTTTTTT. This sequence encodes CASSLEGENTGELFF.